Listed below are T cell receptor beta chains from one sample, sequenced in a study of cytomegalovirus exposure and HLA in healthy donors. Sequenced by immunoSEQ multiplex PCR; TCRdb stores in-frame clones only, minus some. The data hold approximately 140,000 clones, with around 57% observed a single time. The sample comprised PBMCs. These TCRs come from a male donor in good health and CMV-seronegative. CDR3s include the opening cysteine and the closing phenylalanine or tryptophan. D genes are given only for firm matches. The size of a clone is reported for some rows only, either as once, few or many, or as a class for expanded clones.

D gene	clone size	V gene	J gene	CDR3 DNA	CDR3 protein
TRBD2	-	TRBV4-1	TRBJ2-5	TGCGCCACCAGTTTAGGCGGGGGGCAAGAGACCCAGTACTTC	CATSLGGGQETQYF
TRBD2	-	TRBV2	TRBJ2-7	TGTGCCAGCAATCCACTCCGGGGGGACGAGCAGTACTTC	CASNPLRGDEQYF
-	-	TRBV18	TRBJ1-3	TGTGCCAGCTCACCAGTGCCCACTTCTGGAAACACCATATATTTT	CASSPVPTSGNTIYF
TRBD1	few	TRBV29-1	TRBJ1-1	TGCAGCGGCGAGACAGGGACTGAAGCTTTCTTT	CSGETGTEAFF
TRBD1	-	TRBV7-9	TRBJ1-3	TGTGCCAGCAGCTTAGCGGGACAGGGGGAACCCTCTGGAAACACCATATATTTT	CASSLAGQGEPSGNTIYF
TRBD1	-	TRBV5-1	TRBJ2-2	TGCGCCAGCAGCTTTGTAGGGACAGTAAACACCGGGGAGCTGTTTTTT	CASSFVGTVNTGELFF
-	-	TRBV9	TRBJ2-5	TGTGCCAGCAGCGTAGGCGAGGGCTTGGAAGAGACCCAGTACTTC	CASSVGEGLEETQYF
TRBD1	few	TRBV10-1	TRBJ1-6	TGCGCCAGCAGAACCGACAGGGGGCATTCACCCCTCCACTTT	CASRTDRGHSPLHF
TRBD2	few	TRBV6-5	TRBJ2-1	TGTGCCAGCACCCGACTAGCGGGGGGGTACAATGAGCAGTTCTTC	CASTRLAGGYNEQFF
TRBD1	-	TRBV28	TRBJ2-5	TGTGCCAGCAGTTTATCGACAGGGGACCAAGAGACCCAGTACTTC	CASSLSTGDQETQYF
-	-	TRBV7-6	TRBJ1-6	TGTGCCAGCAGCTTAGAAGGGGCGCCCGATTCACCCCTCCACTTT	CASSLEGAPDSPLHF
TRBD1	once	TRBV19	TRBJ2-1	TGTGCCAGTAGTATTTCACAGGGGGTTATCAATGAGCAGTTCTTC	CASSISQGVINEQFF
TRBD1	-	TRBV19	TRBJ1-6	TGTGCCAGTACCCAGACAGGGCACAATTCACCCCTCCACTTT	CASTQTGHNSPLHF
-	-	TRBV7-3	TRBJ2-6	TGTGCCAGCAGCGCGAGAGGGGGCTCTGGGGCCAACGTCCTGACTTTC	CASSARGGSGANVLTF
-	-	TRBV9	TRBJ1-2	TGTGCCAGCAGCCCTCGTCCAAGGAGGGACTATGGCTACACCTTC	CASSPRPRRDYGYTF
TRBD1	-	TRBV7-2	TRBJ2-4	TGTGCCAGCAGCTTAGACAGGGGAGCCAAAAACATTCAGTACTTC	CASSLDRGAKNIQYF
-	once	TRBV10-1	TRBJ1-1	TGCGCCAGCAGGCGAATGAACACTGAAGCTTTCTTT	CASRRMNTEAFF
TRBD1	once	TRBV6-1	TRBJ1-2	TGTGCCAGCAGGACAGGGGGCTATGGCTACACCTTC	CASRTGGYGYTF
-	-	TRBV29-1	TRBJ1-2	TGCAGCGTTGAGGGAGGGAGTTTCTACACCTTC	CSVEGGSFYTF
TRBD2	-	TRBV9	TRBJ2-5	TGTGCCAGCAGCGAAGGTAGCGGGGGTCAACAAGAGACCCAGTACTTC	CASSEGSGGQQETQYF
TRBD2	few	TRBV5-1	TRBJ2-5	TGCGCCAGCAGCCGCGGGGGGGGCGCGCCGGAGACCCAGTACTTC	CASSRGGGAPETQYF
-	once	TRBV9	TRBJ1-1	TGTGCCAGCAGCGTAGACCTAAACACAGGCACTGAAGCTTTCTTT	CASSVDLNTGTEAFF
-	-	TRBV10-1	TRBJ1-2	TGCGCCAGCAGTGAGTCTTACAAAACACAGGGAGCCGATGGCTACACCTTC	CASSESYKTQGADGYTF
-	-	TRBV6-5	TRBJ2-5	TGTGCCAGCAGTTACCTGGAGACCCAGTACTTC	CASSYLETQYF
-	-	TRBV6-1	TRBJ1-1	TGTGCCAGCAGTGAGGAGGGAAACACTGAAGCTTTCTTT	CASSEEGNTEAFF
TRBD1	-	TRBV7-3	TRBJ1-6	TGTGCCAGCAGCCCAGGGACAGGGGCTTCACCCCTCCACTTT	CASSPGTGASPLHF
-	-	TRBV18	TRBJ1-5	TGTGCCAGCTCACCAGTCGGGGCCGGGGGTCAGCCCCAGCATTTT	CASSPVGAGGQPQHF
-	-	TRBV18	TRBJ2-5	TGTGCCAGCTCTCCCGGGGGACAAGAGACCCAGTACTTC	CASSPGGQETQYF
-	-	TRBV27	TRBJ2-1	TGTGCCAGCAGGTACAACAATGAGCAGTTCTTC	CASRYNNEQFF
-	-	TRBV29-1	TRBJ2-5	TGCAGCGTTGCGATGGGGCAAAAGGTTGGGGAGACCCAGTACTTC	CSVAMGQKVGETQYF
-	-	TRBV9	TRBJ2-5	TGTGCCAGCAGCGTACGAGGGGGTCAAGAGACCCAGTACTTC	CASSVRGGQETQYF
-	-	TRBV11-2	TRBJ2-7	TGTGCCAGCAGCTTAGAGGCTTACGAGCAGTACTTC	CASSLEAYEQYF
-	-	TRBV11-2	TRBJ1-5	TGTGCCAGCAGCGGACAGAATCAGCCCCAGCATTTT	CASSGQNQPQHF
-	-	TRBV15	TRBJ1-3	TGTGCCACCAGGAGTCCCAGGGTGGAAAACACCATATATTTT	CATRSPRVENTIYF
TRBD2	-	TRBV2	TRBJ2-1	TGTGCCAGCAGTGAAGTACTAGCGGGGGAGACTTTCAATGAGCAGTTCTTC	CASSEVLAGETFNEQFF